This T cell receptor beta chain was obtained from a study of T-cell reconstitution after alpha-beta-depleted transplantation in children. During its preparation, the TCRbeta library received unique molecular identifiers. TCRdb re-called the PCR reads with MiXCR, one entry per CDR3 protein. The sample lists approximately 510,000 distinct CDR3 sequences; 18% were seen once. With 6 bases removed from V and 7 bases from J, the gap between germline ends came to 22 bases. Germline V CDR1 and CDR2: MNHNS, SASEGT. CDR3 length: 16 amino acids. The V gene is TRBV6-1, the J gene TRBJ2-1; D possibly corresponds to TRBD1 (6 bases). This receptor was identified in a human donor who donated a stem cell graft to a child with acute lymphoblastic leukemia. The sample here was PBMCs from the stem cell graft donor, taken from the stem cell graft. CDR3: CASRKGELGRENEQFF. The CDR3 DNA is TGTGCCAGCAGGAAGGGGGAGTTGGGGCGCGAAAATGAGCAGTTCTTC.